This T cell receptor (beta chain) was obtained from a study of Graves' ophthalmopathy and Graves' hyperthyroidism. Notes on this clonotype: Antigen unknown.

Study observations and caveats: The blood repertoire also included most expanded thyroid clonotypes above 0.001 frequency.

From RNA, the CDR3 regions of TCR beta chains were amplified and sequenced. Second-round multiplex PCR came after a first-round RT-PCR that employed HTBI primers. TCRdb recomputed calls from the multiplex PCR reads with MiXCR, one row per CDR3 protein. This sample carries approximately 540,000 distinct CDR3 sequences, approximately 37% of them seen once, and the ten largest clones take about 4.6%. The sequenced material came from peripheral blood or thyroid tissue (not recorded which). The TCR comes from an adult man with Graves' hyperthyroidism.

DNA for the CDR3: TGTGCCAGCAGCATGCAGCGGGGGGGCACAGATACGCAGTATTTT. The encoded protein is CASSMQRGGTDTQYF. V and J are TRBV7-3 and TRBJ2-3; TRBD2 matches at 9 bases. J lost 1 base, V lost 5 bases, and 4 bases had no gene match. In germline, CDR1 is SGHTA, CDR2 FQGTGA. CDR3 size: 15 residues.